This T cell receptor beta chain was sequenced during a study of blood T cell repertoires in COVID-19. Background on the study: In each case, the material was cDNA or gDNA derived from T cells, B-cell-depleted T cells, or PBMCs.

CDR1 and CDR2 (germline): LGHNA, YSLEER. J lost 3 bases, V lost 3 bases, and 8 bases had no gene match. The CDR3 consists of 15 residues. Donors of Cohort 3 who recovered were those that had two negative PCRs, clearance, or symptom resolution. Original methodology: Nucleated cell number was recorded as an estimate derived from reference gene primer amplification. Using immunoSEQ multiplex PCR, the repertoire was profiled, and TCRdb retains in-frame clones only, with some absent. V and J calls and clone size are as listed in that table; D and trimming were resolved from the DNA. The profile shows roughly 190,000 clones, around 87% of them singletons.

Sequencing input: PBMCs or T cells enriched from blood (not recorded which). This chain connects TRBV4-3 to TRBJ2-7, with 7 nucleotides matching TRBD2. This sequence originates from a young woman who had recovered from COVID-19. The CDR3 sequence: CASSHEYLAVYEQYF. The CDR3 bases are TGCGCCAGCAGCCACGAATACCTAGCGGTCTACGAGCAGTACTTC.